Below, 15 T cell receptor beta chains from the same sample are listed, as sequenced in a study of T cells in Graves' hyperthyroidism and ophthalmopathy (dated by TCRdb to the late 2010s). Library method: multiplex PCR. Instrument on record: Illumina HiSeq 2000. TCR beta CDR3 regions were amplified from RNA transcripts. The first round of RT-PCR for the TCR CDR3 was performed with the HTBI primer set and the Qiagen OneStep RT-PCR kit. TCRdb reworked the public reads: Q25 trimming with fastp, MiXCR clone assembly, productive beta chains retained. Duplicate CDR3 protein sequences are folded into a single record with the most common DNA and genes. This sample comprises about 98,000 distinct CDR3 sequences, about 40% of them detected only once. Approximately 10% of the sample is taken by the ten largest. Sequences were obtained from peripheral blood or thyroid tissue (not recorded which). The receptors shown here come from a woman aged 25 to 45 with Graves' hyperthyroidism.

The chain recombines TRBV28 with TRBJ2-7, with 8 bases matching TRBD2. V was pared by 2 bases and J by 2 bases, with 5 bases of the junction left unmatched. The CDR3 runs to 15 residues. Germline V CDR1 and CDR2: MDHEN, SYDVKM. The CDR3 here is CASSLSSGDPYEQYF. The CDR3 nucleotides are TGTGCCAGCAGTTTAAGTAGCGGGGATCCCTACGAGCAGTACTTC.

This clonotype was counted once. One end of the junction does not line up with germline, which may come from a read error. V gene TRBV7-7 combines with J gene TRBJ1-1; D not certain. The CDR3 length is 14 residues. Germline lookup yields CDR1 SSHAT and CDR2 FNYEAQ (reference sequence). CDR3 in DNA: TGTGCTAGCAGCCTCGTGTCGGTGAACACTGAAGCTTTCTTT. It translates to CASSLVSVNTEAFF.

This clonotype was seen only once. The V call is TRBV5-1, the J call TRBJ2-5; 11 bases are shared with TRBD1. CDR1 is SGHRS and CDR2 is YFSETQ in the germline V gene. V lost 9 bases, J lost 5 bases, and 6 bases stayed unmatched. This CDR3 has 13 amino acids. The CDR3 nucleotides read TGCGCCACCGGACAGGGGGCACAGGAGACCCAGTACTTC. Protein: CATGQGAQETQYF. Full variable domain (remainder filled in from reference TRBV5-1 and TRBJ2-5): KAGVTQTPRYLIKTRGQQVTLSCSPISGHRSVSWYQQTPGQGLQFLFEYFSETQRNKGNFPGRFSGRQFSNSRSEMNVSTLELGDSALYLCATGQGAQETQYFGPGTRLLVL.

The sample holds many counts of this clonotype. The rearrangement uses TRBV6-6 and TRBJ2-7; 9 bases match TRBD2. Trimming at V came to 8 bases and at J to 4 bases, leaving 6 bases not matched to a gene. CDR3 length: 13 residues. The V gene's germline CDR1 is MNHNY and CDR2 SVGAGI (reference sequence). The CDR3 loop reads CASSTGLAYEQYF. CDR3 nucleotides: TGTGCCAGCTCGACGGGACTAGCATACGAGCAGTACTTC.

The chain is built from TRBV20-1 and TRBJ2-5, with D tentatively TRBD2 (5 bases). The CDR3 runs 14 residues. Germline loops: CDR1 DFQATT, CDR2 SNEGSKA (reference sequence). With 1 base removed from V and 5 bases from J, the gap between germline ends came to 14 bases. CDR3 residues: CSARVGSMGETQYF. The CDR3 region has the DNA TGCAGTGCTAGAGTTGGGAGCATGGGGGAGACCCAGTACTTC.

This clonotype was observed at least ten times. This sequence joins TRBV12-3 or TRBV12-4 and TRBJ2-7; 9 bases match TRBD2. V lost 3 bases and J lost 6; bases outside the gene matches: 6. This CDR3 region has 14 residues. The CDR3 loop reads CASSFSGSYGEQYF. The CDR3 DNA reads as TGTGCCAGCAGTTTTAGCGGGAGTTACGGCGAGCAGTACTTC.

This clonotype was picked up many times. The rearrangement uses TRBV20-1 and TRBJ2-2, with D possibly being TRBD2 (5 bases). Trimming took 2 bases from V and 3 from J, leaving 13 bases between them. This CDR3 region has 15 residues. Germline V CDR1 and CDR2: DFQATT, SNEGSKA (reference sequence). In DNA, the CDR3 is TGCAGTGCTAGACCCCTAGAGCGGTACACCGGGGAGCTGTTTTTT. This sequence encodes CSARPLERYTGELFF.

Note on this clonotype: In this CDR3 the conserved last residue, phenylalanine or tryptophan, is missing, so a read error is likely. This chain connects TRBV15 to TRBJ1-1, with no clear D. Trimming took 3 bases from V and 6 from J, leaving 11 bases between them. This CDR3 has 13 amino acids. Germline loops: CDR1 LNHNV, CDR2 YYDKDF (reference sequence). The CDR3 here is CATSRDLVAEAFI. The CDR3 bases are TGTGCCACCAGCAGGGACCTCGTTGCTGAAGCTTTCATT.

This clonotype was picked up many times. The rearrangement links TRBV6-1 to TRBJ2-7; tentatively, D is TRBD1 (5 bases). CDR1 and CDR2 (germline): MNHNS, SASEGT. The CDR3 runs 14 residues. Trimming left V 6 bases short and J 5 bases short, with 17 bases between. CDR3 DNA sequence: TGTGCCAGCAGCAGGACACCTGGCTGGGACGAGCAGTACTTC. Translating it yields CASSRTPGWDEQYF.

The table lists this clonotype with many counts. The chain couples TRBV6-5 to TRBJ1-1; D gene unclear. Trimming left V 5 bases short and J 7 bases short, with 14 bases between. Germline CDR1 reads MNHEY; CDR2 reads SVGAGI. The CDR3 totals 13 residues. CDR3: CASSSGVRIEAFF. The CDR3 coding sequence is TGTGCCAGCAGTAGTGGTGTACGTATTGAAGCTTTCTTT.

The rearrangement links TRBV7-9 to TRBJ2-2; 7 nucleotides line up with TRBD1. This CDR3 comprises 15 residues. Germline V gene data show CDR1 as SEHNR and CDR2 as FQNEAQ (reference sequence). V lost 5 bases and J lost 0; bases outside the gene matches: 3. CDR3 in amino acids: CASSQGQTNTGELFF. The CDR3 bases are TGTGCCAGCAGCCAGGGACAGACGAACACCGGGGAGCTGTTTTTT.

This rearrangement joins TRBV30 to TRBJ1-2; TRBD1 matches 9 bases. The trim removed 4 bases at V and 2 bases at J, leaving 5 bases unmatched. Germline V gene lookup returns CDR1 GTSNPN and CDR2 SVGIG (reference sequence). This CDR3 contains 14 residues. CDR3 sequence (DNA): TGTGCCTGGACCAGGGGACAGGGCAACTATGGCTACACCTTC. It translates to CAWTRGQGNYGYTF.

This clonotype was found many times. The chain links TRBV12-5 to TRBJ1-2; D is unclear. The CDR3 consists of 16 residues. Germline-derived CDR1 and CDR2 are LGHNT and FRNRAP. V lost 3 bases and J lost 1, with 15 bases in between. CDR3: CASGLTLGRDNYGYTF. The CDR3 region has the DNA TGTGCTAGTGGTTTAACGTTGGGCAGAGATAACTATGGCTACACCTTC.

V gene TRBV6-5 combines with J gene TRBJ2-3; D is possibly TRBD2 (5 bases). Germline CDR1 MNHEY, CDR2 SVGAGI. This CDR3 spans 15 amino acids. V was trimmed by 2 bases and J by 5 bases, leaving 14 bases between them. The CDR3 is CASSYSGRRGDTQYF. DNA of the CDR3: TGTGCCAGCAGTTACAGCGGCAGGAGAGGAGATACGCAGTATTTT.

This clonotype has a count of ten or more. CDR3 in DNA: TGCAGTGCCCCGGACAGGGAAGTCACCTTC. Encoded protein: CSAPDREVTF. The V and J genes are TRBV20-1 and TRBJ1-2; 8 bases line up with TRBD1. J was trimmed by 13 bases and V by 6 bases; bases with no gene match: 7. CDR1 is DFQATT, CDR2 SNEGSKA, per germline (reference sequence). This CDR3 is 10 amino acids long.